Each of the 30 T cell receptor beta chains below was sequenced from the same sample in a study of beta chain features in type 1 diabetes. The isolated RNA, all of it, was reverse transcribed, so expressed TCRB transcripts were what got sequenced. TCRdb's table, derived via immunoSEQ multiplex PCR, lists solely in-frame clones and lacks some. This sample has 400,000 to 550,000 clones, with about an eighth found just once. The sample consisted of naive CD4+ T cells from blood. All receptors come from a woman between 18 and 30 years old in good health.

The rearrangement links TRBV10-3 to TRBJ2-5, with TRBD1 identical over 8 bases. The CDR3 is 17 residues long. Germline values: CDR1 ENHRY, CDR2 SYGVKD. After removal of 2 bases from V and 2 bases from J, the junction contained 10 bases not matched to a gene. Here the CDR3 reads CAISESQGAFSQETQYF. As DNA, the CDR3 is TGTGCCATCAGTGAGAGCCAGGGGGCGTTTTCACAAGAGACCCAGTACTTC.

The CDR3 bases are TGTGCCAGCAGCTTAACCGGGACTAGCAGCGAGCAGTACGTC. It translates to CASSLTGTSSEQYV. The rearrangement joins TRBV7-9 to TRBJ2-7; TRBD2 aligns across 9 bases. The CDR3 sequence is 14 residues long. Per the germline V gene, CDR1 is SEHNR and CDR2 is FQNEAQ (reference sequence). After removal of 2 bases from V and 6 bases from J, the junction contained 5 bases not matched to a gene.

This rearrangement joins TRBV9 to TRBJ1-5; possibly TRBD1 for D (6 bases). Per germline, CDR1 SGDLS and CDR2 YYNGEE. The CDR3 extends over 14 amino acids. Between the trimmed V and J ends, which lost 2 bases and 5 bases, there was a span of 11 bases. CDR3 coding DNA: TGTGCCAGCAGCGTCTCAGGGGTCGATCAGCCCCAGCATTTT. Translated, it gives CASSVSGVDQPQHF.

The chain has TRBV19 and TRBJ2-7; no reliable D call. The CDR3 length is 13 residues. CDR1 is LNHDA, CDR2 SQIVND, per germline (reference sequence). V lost 6 bases and J 3 bases, leaving 12 bases between the germline ends. The CDR3: CASRPLGRYEQYF. Here the CDR3 DNA reads TGTGCCAGTAGACCTTTAGGACGCTACGAGCAGTACTTC.

The chain links TRBV7-2 to TRBJ2-1, with D tentatively TRBD1 (5 bases). Trimming left V 0 bases short and J 9 bases short, with 18 bases between. Germline CDR1 is SGHTA and CDR2 is FQGNSA. CDR3 length equals 16 residues. The chain's CDR3 is CASSLAISTGSSEQFF. CDR3 nucleotides: TGTGCCAGCAGCTTAGCGATCTCCACAGGCAGCAGTGAGCAGTTCTTC.

The J gene is TRBJ1-1, the V gene TRBV9; D not resolved. Trimming took 0 bases from V and 1 from J, leaving 16 bases between them. The CDR3 is made up of 17 amino acids. The germline CDR1 and CDR2 sequences are SGDLS and YYNGEE. CDR3: CASSVVPGMSGNTEAFF. Written as DNA, the CDR3 is TGTGCCAGCAGCGTAGTCCCGGGAATGAGTGGGAACACTGAAGCTTTCTTT. The full variable domain, rest sourced from reference TRBV9 and TRBJ1-1, is DSGVTQTPKHLITATGQRVTLRCSPRSGDLSVYWYQQSLDQGLQFLIQYYNGEERAKGNILERFSAQQFPDLHSELNLSSLELGDSALYFCASSVVPGMSGNTEAFFGQGTRLTVV.

CDR3 nucleotide sequence: TGTGCCAGCAGTTACTCGAGACAGGGGCATGAGGATACGCAGTATTTT. Its protein is CASSYSRQGHEDTQYF. This chain uses TRBV6-7 with TRBJ2-3, with 8 bases fitting TRBD1. TRBV6-7 is identified as an open reading frame with a role that is uncertain. The V gene end was trimmed by 0 bases and the J gene end by 6 bases; junction bases not matched to a gene: 8. This CDR3 contains 16 residues.

The V gene is TRBV2, the J gene TRBJ2-3, with TRBD2 identical over 15 bases. Germline-derived CDR1 and CDR2 are SNHLY and FYNNEI. This CDR3 contains 18 residues. With V trimmed by 6 bases and J by 1 base, 8 bases remained unmatched. CDR3 in amino acids: CASRRGLAGGSRTDTQYF. CDR3 sequence (DNA): TGTGCCAGCAGGAGGGGACTAGCGGGAGGATCCCGCACAGATACGCAGTATTTT.

This sequence joins TRBV5-4 and TRBJ1-4; 8 bases line up with TRBD1. Unmatched junction bases numbered 8, after V lost 3 bases and J lost 1 base. Germline V lookup: CDR1 SGHNT, CDR2 YYREEE (reference sequence). The CDR3 has 17 amino acids. CDR3 sequence (DNA): TGTGCCAGCAGCTCCGGACAGGGTGGGGAAACTAATGAAAAACTGTTTTTT. It encodes CASSSGQGGETNEKLFF.

There are a few counts of this clone. V gene TRBV7-8 combines with J gene TRBJ2-5; 7 bases agree with TRBD2. Germline V gives CDR1 SGHVS, CDR2 FQNEAQ. After removal of 6 bases from V and 1 base from J, the junction contained 5 bases not matched to a gene. The CDR3 loop spans 14 amino acids. Here the CDR3 DNA reads TGTGCCAGCAGTCTCGGGACTACCCAAGAGACCCAGTACTTC. As protein: CASSLGTTQETQYF.

This clone was found a few times. The J gene is TRBJ2-7, the V gene TRBV5-6; D perhaps matches TRBD1 (6 bases). V lost 2 bases and J lost 2, with 11 bases in between. CDR1 SGHDT and CDR2 YYEEEE come from the germline V gene. The CDR3 is 14 residues long. The CDR3 DNA sequence: TGTGCCAGCAGCTTTGAGGACAGCACCTACGAGCAGTACTTC. Residues: CASSFEDSTYEQYF.

V usage is TRBV6-1 and J usage is TRBJ2-5, with D hard to call. V was shortened by 2 bases and J by 5 bases, with 12 bases between the two germline ends. In germline, CDR1 is MNHNS, CDR2 SASEGT. The CDR3 loop spans 14 amino acids. CDR3 in DNA: TGTGCCAGCAGTGAACGGGCCGCCGGGGAGACCCAGTACTTC. Translated: CASSERAAGETQYF.

This rearrangement joins TRBV27 to TRBJ2-5; 14 bases are a match to TRBD2. There are 14 residues in the CDR3. V was clipped by 6 bases and J by 7 bases; unmatched bases: 4. Germline assignment: CDR1 MNHEY and CDR2 SMNVEV (reference sequence). CDR3 nucleotide sequence: TGTGCCAGCAGGGAAGGACTAGCGGGAGGGACCCAGTACTTC. This sequence encodes CASREGLAGGTQYF.

Only a few counts were recorded for this clone. The chain joins TRBV5-4 to TRBJ2-1, with D uncertain. V was pared by 4 bases and J by 4 bases, with 6 bases between. Per germline, CDR1 SGHNT and CDR2 YYREEE (reference sequence). The CDR3 is 12 amino acids. The CDR3 nucleotides read TGTGCCAGCAGCCTAGAGTACAATGAGCAGTTCTTC. Translation gives CASSLEYNEQFF.

The chain recombines TRBV6-6 with TRBJ2-1; D remains ambiguous. This CDR3 spans 14 amino acids. Trimming removed 3 bases at V and 2 bases at J, with 8 bases between. Germline V gene sequence: CDR1 MNHNY, CDR2 SVGAGI (reference sequence). The CDR3 sequence is CASSYNWAYNEQFF. Here the CDR3 DNA reads TGTGCCAGCAGTTATAACTGGGCCTACAATGAGCAGTTCTTC.

There are a few counts of this clone. This chain joins TRBV19 and TRBJ1-1; D is unresolved. Germline lookup yields CDR1 LNHDA and CDR2 SQIVND (reference sequence). Trimming shortened V by 5 bases and J by 2 bases, and 12 bases separated the two germline ends. The CDR3 totals 14 residues. The CDR3 protein is CASSPQTSNTEAFF. The CDR3 DNA is TGTGCCAGTAGTCCACAGACCTCCAACACTGAAGCTTTCTTT.

The chain recombines TRBV9 with TRBJ2-1; 8 positions match TRBD2. The CDR3 extends over 15 amino acids. Germline-derived CDR1 and CDR2 are SGDLS and YYNGEE. V gave up 2 bases and J gave up 7 bases; unmatched junction bases: 8. DNA for the CDR3: TGTGCCAGCAGCGTCACTAGCGGCGAGGGGAATGAGCAGTTCTTC. Translating gives CASSVTSGEGNEQFF.

V is TRBV7-9 and J is TRBJ2-5; TRBD1 aligns across 7 bases. Unmatched junction bases numbered 12, after V lost 5 bases and J lost 3 bases. The germline V gene has CDR1 SEHNR and CDR2 FQNEAQ (reference sequence). The CDR3 is 16 amino acids. The CDR3: CASSTKTGLPEETQYF. CDR3 nucleotides: TGTGCCAGCAGCACAAAGACAGGGCTACCAGAAGAGACCCAGTACTTC.

V usage is TRBV29-1 and J usage is TRBJ2-1; 11 bases agree with TRBD2. J gave up 8 bases and V 8 bases, and 11 bases lay outside the gene matches. The CDR3 spans 14 residues. Germline CDR1 is SQVTM and CDR2 is ANQGSEA. CDR3 nucleotide sequence: TGCAGCTGCGCCGGGCTAGCGGGAGGCCATGAGCAGTTCTTC. Its translation: CSCAGLAGGHEQFF.

This chain connects TRBV7-2 to TRBJ2-1; 11 bases map to TRBD1. The trim removed 4 bases at V and 9 bases at J, leaving 5 bases unmatched. Germline lookup yields CDR1 SGHTA and CDR2 FQGNSA. There are 14 residues in the CDR3. The CDR3 DNA reads as TGTGCCAGCAGCTGGACAGGGGGCTATAGTGAGCAGTTCTTC. Protein: CASSWTGGYSEQFF.

The gene calls are TRBV6-5 and TRBJ2-5; tentative D call: TRBD1 (6 bases). V dropped 6 bases and J dropped 1 base, with 12 bases sitting between them. CDR3 length: 14 amino acids. CDR1 and CDR2 from the germline V gene are MNHEY and SVGAGI. DNA of the CDR3: TGTGCCAGCAGCCCTACAGGGATCCAAGAGACCCAGTACTTC. It is translated as CASSPTGIQETQYF.

A few counts support this clone. The chain employs TRBV2 and TRBJ2-3, with 9 positions matching TRBD2. This CDR3 is 17 amino acids long. Germline CDR1 and CDR2: SNHLY and FYNNEI. Trimming removed 5 bases from V and 2 bases from J; junction bases left unmatched: 11. CDR3 bases: TGTGCCAGCAGTTCCCTAGCGGGGAGTAGAGCCACAGATACGCAGTATTTT. As protein: CASSSLAGSRATDTQYF.

This clone was observed at least ten times. The chain recombines TRBV7-9 with TRBJ2-6; D is ambiguous. CDR1 is SEHNR and CDR2 is FQNEAQ in the germline V gene (reference sequence). The germline V and J ends were trimmed by 0 bases and 3 bases, with 0 bases remaining between them. The CDR3 consists of 13 residues. As DNA, the CDR3 is TGTGCCAGCAGCTTAGCTGGGGCCAACGTCCTGACTTTC. This encodes CASSLAGANVLTF.

This sequence joins TRBV7-2 and TRBJ2-1; 7 bases fit TRBD1. The J segment lost 7 bases and the V segment lost 2 bases, leaving 5 bases of the junction unmatched. This CDR3 is built from 14 residues. The germline gives CDR1 SGHTA, CDR2 FQGNSA. The CDR3 spells CASSLRTGVNEQFF. The DNA for the CDR3 is TGTGCCAGCAGCTTACGAACAGGGGTGAATGAGCAGTTCTTC. The full variable domain, in which reference TRBV7-2 and TRBJ2-1 provide the parts outside the CDR3, is GAGVSQSPSNKVTEKGKDVELRCDPISGHTALYWYRQSLGQGLEFLIYFQGNSAPDKSGLPSDRFSAERTGGSVSTLTIQRTQQEDSAVYLCASSLRTGVNEQFFGPGTRLTVL.

The V gene is TRBV30, the J gene TRBJ1-1; D gene uncertain. This CDR3 spans 16 amino acids. Trimming pared 0 bases from V and 10 bases from J, leaving 24 bases between. Germline values: CDR1 GTSNPN, CDR2 SVGIG (reference sequence). CDR3 in DNA: TGTGCCTGGAGTGTGGGTCTTGGATCTATCGGTCGTGGAGCTTTCTTT. Its translation: CAWSVGLGSIGRGAFF.

The chain couples TRBV27 to TRBJ2-2, with no clear D. The CDR3 length is 15 residues. Germline V gives CDR1 MNHEY, CDR2 SMNVEV (reference sequence). Trimming took 7 bases from V and 1 from J, leaving 13 bases between them. The CDR3 protein is CASKLITVNTGELFF. The CDR3 DNA sequence: TGTGCCAGCAAACTTATCACCGTGAACACCGGGGAGCTGTTTTTT.

This clone was found a few times. The CDR3 region is CASSLGDRMQAFF. The DNA for the CDR3 is TGCGCCAGCAGCTTAGGTGACAGGATGCAAGCTTTCTTT. The chain joins TRBV5-1 to TRBJ1-1; D perhaps matches TRBD1 (6 bases). This CDR3 is built from 13 residues. Trimming left V 2 bases short and J 9 bases short, with 14 bases between. Germline values: CDR1 SGHRS, CDR2 YFSETQ.

V is TRBV18 and J is TRBJ1-1; TRBD1 matches 7 bases. This CDR3 comprises 15 residues. V gave up 5 bases and J gave up 1 base; unmatched junction bases: 7. Germline values: CDR1 KGHSH, CDR2 LQKENI. Here the CDR3 reads CASSTRQGSNTEAFF. The CDR3 DNA reads TGTGCCAGCTCAACTCGACAGGGATCGAACACTGAAGCTTTCTTT.

This clone was seen a handful of times. This chain links TRBV10-3 with TRBJ2-3; 8 positions match TRBD2. The CDR3 is made up of 14 amino acids. Per the germline V gene, CDR1 is ENHRY and CDR2 is SYGVKD. V shed 10 bases, J shed 2 bases, and the junction held 8 bases outside the gene matches. The CDR3 DNA reads as TGTGCCACCCGAACTAGCGGTTACACAGATACGCAGTATTTT. This encodes CATRTSGYTDTQYF.

This chain links TRBV21-1 with TRBJ2-7; the tabulated D call, TRBD1, remains unverified against the DNA. TRBV21-1 is described as a pseudogene. This CDR3 spans 16 amino acids. The CDR3 is CASSRPRQSGIYEQYF. CDR3 in DNA: TGTGCCAGCAGCCGACCCCGACAGTCAGGGATCTACGAGCAGTACTTC.